The subject of this entry is one TCR beta chain. V shed 2 bases, J shed 5 bases, and the junction held 5 bases outside the gene matches. The CDR3 has 16 amino acids. Germline V lookup: CDR1 SGDLS, CDR2 YYNGEE. 13 Jbeta primers and 60 Vbeta primers were used for the PCR. Produced via immunoSEQ multiplex PCR; TCRdb's table is partial and in-frame only. The sample spans approximately 77,000 clones; the ten largest clones claim approximately 4.2%. This entry comes from a study of cytomegalovirus exposure and HLA in healthy donors. Study in general: From 190 million or so T cells, an earlier analysis saw under 140 million unique TCR beta sequences.

Sequencing input: PBMCs. This receptor was identified in a young man in good health and CMV-seronegative. This rearrangement joins TRBV9 to TRBJ2-5, with 14 bases fitting TRBD2. The CDR3 sequence is CASSVTSGGAGETQYF. In DNA form, the CDR3 reads TGTGCCAGCAGCGTGACTAGCGGGGGGGCCGGTGAGACCCAGTACTTC.